The entry below describes one T cell receptor beta chain. In this sample, this clonotype turned up a few times. No antigen is known for it. Within one base of it there is no much larger clone, and no base qualities were kept. The data stem from a study of patients and donors after allogeneic stem cell transplantation (dated by TCRdb to about 2020). Library construction relied on RT-PCR. Reads for this sample came from a NextSeq 550. TCRdb trimmed public reads at Q25 via fastp, called clones via MiXCR and kept in-frame beta chains. CDR3 protein duplicates are merged, each entry listing the most common genes and DNA. This sample comprises about 200,000 distinct CDR3 sequences, about 37% of them detected only once. The ten largest make up roughly 10% of the sample. V was cut back by 3 bases and J by 8 bases, leaving a gap of 11 bases between them. CDR1 and CDR2, looked up from the germline V gene, are LGHNA and YNFKEQ. CDR3 length: 14 amino acids, cysteine to phenylalanine. The sequence is cut down to CDR3 DNA, 42 bases in frame from base 1.

The chain employs TRBV4-2 and TRBJ1-6; tentative D gene TRBD1, with 6 bases matching. This receptor was taken from a human donor who was either an allogeneic HSCT recipient or a stem cell or donor lymphocyte infusion donor (not recorded which). It is not recorded whose cells these are; they may come from a transplant donor. The specimen was blood, either unsorted or a sorted T cell fraction (not recorded which). At the DNA level, the sequence is TGTGCCAGCAGCCAGAATACAGGGTATTCACCCCTCCACTTT. Its coded protein is CASSQNTGYSPLHF.